The 27 T cell receptor beta chains listed next were all sequenced from one sample in a study of blood T cell repertoires in COVID-19. TCRdb's copy holds only in-frame clones and misses some; the assay was immunoSEQ multiplex PCR. The sample has 40,000 or so clones; 86% are singletons. The specimen was peripheral blood. These receptors all come from a man aged 55 to 70 with active COVID-19.

The chain's CDR3 is CASVPAGDGELFF. The CDR3 bases are TGTGCCAGTGTCCCAGCGGGAGACGGGGAGCTGTTTTTT. The chain couples TRBV19 to TRBJ2-2, with TRBD2 matching 8 bases. The CDR3 consists of 13 residues. V lost 8 bases to trimming and J lost 7 bases; unmatched junction nucleotides: 6. The germline V gene has CDR1 LNHDA and CDR2 SQIVND (reference sequence).

This clone was counted once. The genes are TRBV11-2 and TRBJ2-2; D gene ambiguous. The germline V gene encodes CDR1 SGHAT and CDR2 FQNNGV. With 6 bases removed from V and 8 bases from J, the gap between germline ends came to 19 bases. The CDR3 is 15 residues long. The CDR3 spells CASREFAFVGGELFF. In DNA, the CDR3 is TGTGCCAGCAGGGAGTTCGCGTTTGTCGGAGGGGAGCTGTTTTTT.

The gene calls are TRBV2 and TRBJ1-1; TRBD1 matches 9 bases. Looked up from germline, CDR1 is SNHLY and CDR2 is FYNNEI. Trimming at V came to 6 bases and at J to 0 bases, leaving 11 bases not matched to a gene. CDR3 size: 17 residues. CDR3 in amino acids: CASRADRGAYMNTEAFF. CDR3 sequence (DNA): TGTGCCAGCAGAGCTGACAGGGGGGCTTACATGAACACTGAAGCTTTCTTT.

The chain carries TRBV11-2 and TRBJ2-7; 9 bases map to TRBD2. The length of the CDR3 is 15 residues. V dropped 3 bases and J dropped 6; count of bases not matched to a gene: 9. Germline V gene sequence: CDR1 SGHAT, CDR2 FQNNGV. The CDR3 loop is CASSFGRVAGVEQYF. CDR3 sequence (DNA): TGTGCCAGCAGCTTTGGTCGAGTAGCGGGAGTCGAGCAGTACTTC.

The chain links TRBV5-1 to TRBJ2-1; no clear D. CDR1 and CDR2 from the germline V gene are SGHRS and YFSETQ. The V and J ends lost 0 bases and 15 bases respectively, with 16 bases between them. This CDR3 spans 13 amino acids. CDR3 coding DNA: TGCGCCAGCAGCTTGGAAGTGACTCCGAATAGGTTCTTC. Its translation: CASSLEVTPNRFF.

The V call is TRBV2, the J call TRBJ2-5; possible D gene TRBD1, 5 bases. CDR1 and CDR2 (germline): SNHLY, FYNNEI. V lost 3 bases and J lost 7, with 9 bases in between. The CDR3 runs to 12 residues. The CDR3 DNA follows: TGTGCCAGCAGTGACAGGGAAAGGACCCAGTACTTC. Residues: CASSDRERTQYF.

The rearrangement uses TRBV7-2 and TRBJ2-5; unclear D gene. Germline V CDR1 and CDR2: SGHTA, FQGNSA. Trimming left V 5 bases short and J 1 base short, with 11 bases between. CDR3 length equals 14 residues. The CDR3 nucleotides are TGTGCCAGCAGCCCCCAGACACCCCAAGAGACCCAGTACTTC. Translating it yields CASSPQTPQETQYF.

The genes are TRBV27 and TRBJ2-7, with D maybe TRBD2 (6 bases). This CDR3 contains 14 residues. Trimming removed 3 bases at V and 3 bases at J, with 12 bases between. The germline gives CDR1 MNHEY, CDR2 SMNVEV (reference sequence). Here the CDR3 reads CASSLSSVNYEQYF. CDR3 bases: TGTGCCAGCAGTTTGTCTAGCGTTAACTACGAGCAGTACTTC.

Only one count was recorded for this clone. This chain links TRBV6-5 with TRBJ2-4; 7 nucleotides align to TRBD2. CDR3 length: 15 amino acids. V shed 6 bases and J 3 bases; nucleotides not matched to a gene: 8. Germline V gene lookup returns CDR1 MNHEY and CDR2 SVGAGI. CDR3 sequence reads: CASRPSGKNKNIQYF. For the CDR3, the DNA is TGTGCCAGCAGACCCAGCGGGAAGAACAAAAACATTCAGTACTTC.

V is TRBV6-6 and J is TRBJ1-2, with D possibly matching TRBD1 (5 bases). Trimming removed 7 bases from V and 4 bases from J, with 10 bases in between. This CDR3 region has 12 residues. Germline CDR1 reads MNHNY; CDR2 reads SVGAGI (reference sequence). The DNA of the CDR3 is TGTGCCAGCAACGACGGGGGCTATGGCTACACCTTC. This codes for CASNDGGYGYTF.

V gene TRBV28 combines with J gene TRBJ1-6, with 7 bases fitting TRBD1. The J segment lost 8 bases and the V segment lost 5 bases, leaving 9 bases of the junction unmatched. This CDR3 comprises 15 residues. Germline V gene sequence: CDR1 MDHEN, CDR2 SYDVKM. CDR3 loop: CASSPSDRVHSPLHF. As DNA, the CDR3 is TGTGCCAGCAGTCCATCAGACAGGGTCCATTCACCCCTCCACTTT.

V is TRBV27 and J is TRBJ2-7; 10 bases line up with TRBD1. V was clipped by 6 bases and J by 7 bases; unmatched bases: 9. The germline V gene encodes CDR1 MNHEY and CDR2 SMNVEV (reference sequence). CDR3 size: 14 residues. Here the CDR3 reads CASSLGQGVFEQYF. The CDR3 nucleotides read TGTGCCAGCAGCCTTGGACAGGGGGTTTTTGAGCAGTACTTC.

The chain carries TRBV6-4 and TRBJ2-1; D ambiguous. Looked up from germline, CDR1 is MRHNA and CDR2 is SNTAGT. Trimming removed 4 bases at V and 0 bases at J, with 10 bases between. The CDR3 sequence is 15 residues long. CDR3 DNA sequence: TGTGCCAGCAGTGCCGCCTCCAGCTCCTACAATGAGCAGTTCTTC. Amino acid sequence: CASSAASSSYNEQFF.

This clone was seen once. The chain carries TRBV14 and TRBJ2-5; 7 bases fit TRBD1. Germline V gives CDR1 SGHDN, CDR2 FVKESK. V shed 2 bases and J 9 bases; nucleotides not matched to a gene: 15. The length of the CDR3 is 16 residues. The chain's CDR3 is CASSQRSAASTGAQYF. For the CDR3, the DNA is TGTGCCAGCAGCCAAAGGAGTGCGGCCAGCACAGGGGCCCAGTACTTC.

The CDR3 sequence is CASGRGPYEQYF. The CDR3 nucleotides read TGTGCCAGCGGCAGGGGGCCCTACGAGCAGTACTTC. The chain is built from TRBV11-2 and TRBJ2-7; 8 bases are shared with TRBD1. This CDR3 is 12 amino acids long. Trimming at V came to 8 bases and at J to 2 bases, leaving 2 bases not matched to a gene. Germline CDR1 is SGHAT and CDR2 is FQNNGV.

This clone was detected only a few times. The V call is TRBV12-2, the J call TRBJ2-2; TRBD2 was called by the table and not checked on the DNA. TRBV12-2 represents a pseudogene. CDR3 length equals 18 residues. The DNA of the CDR3 is TGTGCAAGTCGCTTAGTCAGGCCTAGCGACCTGAACACCGGGGAGCTGTTTTTT. Translation: CASRLVRPSDLNTGELFF.

The chain is built from TRBV10-1 and TRBJ2-2; D not certain. This CDR3 contains 14 residues. CDR1 is WNHNN and CDR2 is SYGVQD in the germline V gene (reference sequence). The V and J ends lost 7 bases and 1 base respectively, with 10 bases between them. For the CDR3, the DNA is TGCGCCAGCAAGCGAGAAGTGAACACCGGGGAGCTGTTTTTT. This translates into CASKREVNTGELFF.

The rearrangement joins TRBV7-9 to TRBJ2-1, with D perhaps TRBD1 (6 bases). CDR1 SEHNR and CDR2 FQNEAQ come from the germline V gene (reference sequence). The CDR3 sequence is 17 residues long. Trimming took off 5 bases at V and 4 bases at J, with 21 bases between the two ends. The CDR3: CASSPGTSPLRYNEQFF. DNA of the CDR3: TGTGCCAGCAGCCCAGGGACATCCCCCCTTAGATACAATGAGCAGTTCTTC.

The V and J genes are TRBV3-1 (or the pseudogene TRBV3-2) and TRBJ2-3; D not resolved. Germline V gene sequence: CDR1 LGHDT, CDR2 YNNKEL (reference sequence). The CDR3 has 16 amino acids. The ends were cut back, 1 base at V and 3 bases at J, with 14 bases in the middle. The CDR3 bases are TGTGCCAGCAGCCAAGGCCCAACTCGAGGTACAGATACGCAGTATTTT. Its translation: CASSQGPTRGTDTQYF.

The chain carries TRBV10-3 and TRBJ2-3, with D possibly TRBD1 on 5 matching bases. The CDR3 is made up of 13 amino acids. V was trimmed by 6 bases and J by 6 bases, leaving 13 bases between them. CDR1 and CDR2 from the germline V gene are ENHRY and SYGVKD. CDR3 loop: CAIRGVGADTQYF. In DNA, the CDR3 is TGTGCCATCAGGGGCGTAGGGGCCGATACGCAGTATTTT.

The chain employs TRBV24-1 and TRBJ2-1; TRBD2 matches 10 bases. The CDR3 is 16 residues long. Germline values: CDR1 KGHDR, CDR2 SFDVKD. The junction had 5 bases not matched to a gene; V was cut back by 3 bases and J by 4 bases. Here the CDR3 reads CATSDGSGRGYNEQFF. The CDR3 nucleotides read TGTGCCACCAGTGATGGGAGCGGGAGGGGATACAATGAGCAGTTCTTC.

This clone was detected only a few times. V is TRBV2 and J is TRBJ1-1; the D gene is possibly TRBD1 (5 bases). V was pared by 3 bases and J by 10 bases, with 9 bases between. There are 11 residues in the CDR3. CDR1 SNHLY and CDR2 FYNNEI come from the germline V gene. The CDR3 is CASSDSGGAFF. The CDR3 DNA reads TGTGCCAGCAGTGACTCGGGGGGAGCTTTCTTT.

This chain uses TRBV3-1 (or the pseudogene TRBV3-2) with TRBJ2-7, with 7 bases aligning to TRBD1. Germline V lookup: CDR1 LGHDT, CDR2 YNNKEL (reference sequence). V gave up 3 bases and J gave up 6 bases; unmatched junction bases: 2. The CDR3 has 12 amino acids. The CDR3 is CASSQTGSEQYF. Here the CDR3 DNA reads TGTGCCAGCAGCCAGACAGGGTCCGAGCAGTACTTC.

The CDR3 DNA follows: TGTGCCAGCAGTCGACAGGGGGGAACCTACGAGCAGTACTTC. Translation: CASSRQGGTYEQYF. The chain employs TRBV27 and TRBJ2-7; 9 nucleotides align to TRBD1. The CDR3 has 14 amino acids. Germline CDR1 reads MNHEY; CDR2 reads SMNVEV (reference sequence). With 5 bases clipped from V and 2 bases from J, the junction kept 4 bases outside the gene matches.

The chain carries TRBV18 and TRBJ2-3, with 10 bases fitting TRBD2. Germline values: CDR1 KGHSH, CDR2 LQKENI. This CDR3 comprises 17 residues. Trimming removed 3 bases from V and 4 bases from J; junction bases left unmatched: 10. The CDR3 loop reads CASSPRRTSGLADTQYF. CDR3 DNA sequence: TGTGCCAGCTCACCCAGACGGACTAGCGGTCTCGCAGATACGCAGTATTTT. Looking up the rest from reference TRBV18 and TRBJ2-3 gives the full variable domain: NAGVMQNPRHLVRRRGQEARLRCSPMKGHSHVYWYRQLPEEGLKFMVYLQKENIIDESGMPKERFSAEFPKEGPSILRIQQVVRGDSAAYFCASSPRRTSGLADTQYFGPGTRLTVL.

This chain joins TRBV12-3 or TRBV12-4 and TRBJ2-7, with D possibly being TRBD2 (5 bases). The length of the CDR3 is 13 residues. V was cut by 3 bases and J by 5 bases, with 11 bases left in between. CDR3 region: CASSFKRPHEQYF. CDR3 sequence (DNA): TGTGCCAGCAGTTTCAAGCGGCCCCACGAGCAGTACTTC.

This clone was counted only a few times. The V call is TRBV24-1, the J call TRBJ2-5; D is ambiguous. The CDR3 has 15 residues. Germline CDR1 KGHDR, CDR2 SFDVKD. Trimming took 1 base from V and 4 from J, leaving 12 bases between them. In DNA form, the CDR3 reads TGTGCCACCAGTGATTTTCTGAGTTCTGGAGAGACCCAGTACTTC. Translation gives CATSDFLSSGETQYF.